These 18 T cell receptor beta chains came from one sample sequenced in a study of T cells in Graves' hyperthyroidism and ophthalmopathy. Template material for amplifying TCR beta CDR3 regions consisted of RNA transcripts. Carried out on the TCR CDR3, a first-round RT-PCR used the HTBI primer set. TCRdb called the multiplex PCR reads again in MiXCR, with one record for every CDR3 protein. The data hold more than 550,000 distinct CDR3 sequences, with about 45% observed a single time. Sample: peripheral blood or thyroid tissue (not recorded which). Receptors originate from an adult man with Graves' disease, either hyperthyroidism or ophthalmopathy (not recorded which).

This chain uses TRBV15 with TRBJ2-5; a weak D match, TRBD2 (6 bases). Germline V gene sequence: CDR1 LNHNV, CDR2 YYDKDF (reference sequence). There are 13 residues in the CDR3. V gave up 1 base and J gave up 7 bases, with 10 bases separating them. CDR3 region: CATSRGWGGTQYF. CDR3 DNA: TGTGCCACCAGCAGAGGGTGGGGAGGGACCCAGTACTTC. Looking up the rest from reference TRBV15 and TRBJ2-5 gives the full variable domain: DAMVIQNPRYQVTQFGKPVTLSCSQTLNHNVMYWYQQKSSQAPKLLFHYYDKDFNNEADTPDNFQSRRPNTSFCFLDIRSPGLGDTAMYLCATSRGWGGTQYFGPGTRLLVL.

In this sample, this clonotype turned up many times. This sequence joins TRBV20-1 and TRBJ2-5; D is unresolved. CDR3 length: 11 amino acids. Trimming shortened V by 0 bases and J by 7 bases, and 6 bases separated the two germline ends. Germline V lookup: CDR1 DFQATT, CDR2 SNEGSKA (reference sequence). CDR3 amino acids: CSARDDRTQYF. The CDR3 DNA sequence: TGCAGTGCTAGAGATGATAGGACCCAGTACTTC.

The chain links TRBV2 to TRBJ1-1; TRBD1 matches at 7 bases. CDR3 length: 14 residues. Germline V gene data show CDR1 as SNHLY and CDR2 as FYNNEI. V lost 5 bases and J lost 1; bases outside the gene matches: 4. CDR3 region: CASSYRGGNTEAFF. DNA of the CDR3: TGTGCCAGCAGTTACAGGGGAGGGAACACTGAAGCTTTCTTT.

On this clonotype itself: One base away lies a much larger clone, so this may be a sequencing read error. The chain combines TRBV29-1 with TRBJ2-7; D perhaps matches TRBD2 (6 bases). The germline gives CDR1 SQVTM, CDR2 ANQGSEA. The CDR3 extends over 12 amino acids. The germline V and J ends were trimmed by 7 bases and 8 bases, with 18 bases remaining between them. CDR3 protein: CSARDSRDQQYF. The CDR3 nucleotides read TGCAGCGCACGGGACTCTCGGGACCAGCAGTACTTC.

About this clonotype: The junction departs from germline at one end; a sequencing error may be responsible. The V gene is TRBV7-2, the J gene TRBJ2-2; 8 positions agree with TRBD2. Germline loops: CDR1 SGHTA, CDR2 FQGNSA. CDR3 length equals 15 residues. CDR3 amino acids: CASSQATSGTGELLF. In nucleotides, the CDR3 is TGTGCCAGCAGTCAAGCAACTAGCGGCACCGGGGAGCTGCTTTTT.

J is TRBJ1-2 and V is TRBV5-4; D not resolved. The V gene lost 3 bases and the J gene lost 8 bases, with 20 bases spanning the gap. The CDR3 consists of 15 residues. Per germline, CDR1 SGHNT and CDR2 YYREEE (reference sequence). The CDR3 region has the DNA TGTGCCAGCAGCTCAAGGTCGGTCGGGTGGCGGGGCTACACCTTC. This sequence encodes CASSSRSVGWRGYTF.

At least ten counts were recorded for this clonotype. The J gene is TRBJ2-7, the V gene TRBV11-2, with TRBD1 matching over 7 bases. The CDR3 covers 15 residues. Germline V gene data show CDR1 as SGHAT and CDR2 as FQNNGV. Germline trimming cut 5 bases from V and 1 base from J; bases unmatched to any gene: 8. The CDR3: CASSLTQGSSYEQYF. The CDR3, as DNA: TGTGCCAGCAGCCTAACACAGGGGTCATCCTACGAGCAGTACTTC.

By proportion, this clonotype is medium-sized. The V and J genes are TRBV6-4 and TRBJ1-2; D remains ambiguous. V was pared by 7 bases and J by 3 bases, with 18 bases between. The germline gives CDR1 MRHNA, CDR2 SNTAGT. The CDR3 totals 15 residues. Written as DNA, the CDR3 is TGTGCCAGCATAAGGAGGGCGGGCTTCGACTATGGCTACACCTTC. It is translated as CASIRRAGFDYGYTF.

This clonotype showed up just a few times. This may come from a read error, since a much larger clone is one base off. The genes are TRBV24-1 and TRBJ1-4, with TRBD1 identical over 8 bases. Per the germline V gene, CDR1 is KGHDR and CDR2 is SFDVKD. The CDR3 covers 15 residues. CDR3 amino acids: CASSDNGQGNEKLFF. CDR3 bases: TGTGCCAGCAGTGATAACGGACAGGGTAATGAAAAACTGTTTTTT.

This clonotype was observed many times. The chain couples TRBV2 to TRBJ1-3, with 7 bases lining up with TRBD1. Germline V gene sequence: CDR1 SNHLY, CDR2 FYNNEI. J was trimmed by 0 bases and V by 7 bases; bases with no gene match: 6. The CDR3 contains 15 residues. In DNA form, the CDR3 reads TGTGCCAGCACAAGCGGGACAGCCTCTGGAAACACCATATATTTT. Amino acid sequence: CASTSGTASGNTIYF. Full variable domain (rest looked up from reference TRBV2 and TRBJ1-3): EPEVTQTPSHQVTQMGQEVILRCVPISNHLYFYWYRQILGQKVEFLVSFYNNEISEKSEIFDDQFSVERPDGSNFTLKIRSTKLEDSAMYFCASTSGTASGNTIYFGEGSWLTVV.

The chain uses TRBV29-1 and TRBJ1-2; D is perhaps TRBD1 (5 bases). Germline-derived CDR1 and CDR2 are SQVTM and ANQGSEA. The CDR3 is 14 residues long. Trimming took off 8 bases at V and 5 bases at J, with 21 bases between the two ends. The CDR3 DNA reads TGCAGCCAAGCCTCCGGACAAACCTTGTATGGCTACACCTTC. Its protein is CSQASGQTLYGYTF. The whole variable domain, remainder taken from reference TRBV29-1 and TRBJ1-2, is SAVISQKPSRDICQRGTSLTIQCQVDSQVTMMFWYRQQPGQSLTLIATANQGSEATYESGFVIDKFPISRPNLTFSTLTVSNMSPEDSSIYLCSQASGQTLYGYTFGSGTRLTVV.

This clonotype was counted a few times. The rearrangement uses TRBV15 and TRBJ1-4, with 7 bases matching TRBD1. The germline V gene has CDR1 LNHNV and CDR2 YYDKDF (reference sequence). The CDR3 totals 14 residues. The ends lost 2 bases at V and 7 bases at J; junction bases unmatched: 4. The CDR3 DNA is TGTGCCACCAGCAGAAGGGGGCCGGGTGAAAAACTGTTTTTT. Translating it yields CATSRRGPGEKLFF.

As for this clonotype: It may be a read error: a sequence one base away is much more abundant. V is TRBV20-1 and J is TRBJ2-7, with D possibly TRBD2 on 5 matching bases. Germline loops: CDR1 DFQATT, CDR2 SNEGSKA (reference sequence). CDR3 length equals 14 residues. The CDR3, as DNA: TGCAGTGCTAGTCGAGAGGGAATAGGCTACGGGCAGTACTTC. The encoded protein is CSASREGIGYGQYF.

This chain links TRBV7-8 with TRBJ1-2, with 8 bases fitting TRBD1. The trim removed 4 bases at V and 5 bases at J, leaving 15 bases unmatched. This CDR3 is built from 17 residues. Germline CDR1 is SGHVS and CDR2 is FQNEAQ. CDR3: CASSSISLDRVEYGYTF. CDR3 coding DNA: TGTGCCAGCAGCTCGATCTCATTGGACAGGGTAGAGTATGGCTACACCTTC. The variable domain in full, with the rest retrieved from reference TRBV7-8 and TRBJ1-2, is GAGVSQSPRYKVAKRGQDVALRCDPISGHVSLFWYQQALGQGPEFLTYFQNEAQLDKSGLPSDRFFAERPEGSVSTLKIQRTQQEDSAVYLCASSSISLDRVEYGYTFGSGTRLTVV.

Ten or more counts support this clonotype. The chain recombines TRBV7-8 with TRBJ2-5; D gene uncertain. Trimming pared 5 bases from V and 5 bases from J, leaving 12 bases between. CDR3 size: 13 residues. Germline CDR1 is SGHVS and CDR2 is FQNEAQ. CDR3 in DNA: TGTGCCAGCAGCACAATGGAGAGGGAGACCCAGTACTTC. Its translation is CASSTMERETQYF.

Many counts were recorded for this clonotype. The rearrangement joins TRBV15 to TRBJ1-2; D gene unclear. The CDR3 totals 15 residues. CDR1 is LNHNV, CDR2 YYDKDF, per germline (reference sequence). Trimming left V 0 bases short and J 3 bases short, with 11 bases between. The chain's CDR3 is CATSRDPSGYYGYTF. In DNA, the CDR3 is TGTGCCACCAGCAGAGATCCATCGGGGTACTATGGCTACACCTTC.

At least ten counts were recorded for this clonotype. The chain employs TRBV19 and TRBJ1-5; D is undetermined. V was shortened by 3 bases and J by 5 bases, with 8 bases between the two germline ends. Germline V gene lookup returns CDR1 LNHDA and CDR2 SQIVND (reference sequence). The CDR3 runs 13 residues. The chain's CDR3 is CASSISQDQPQHF. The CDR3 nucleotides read TGTGCCAGTAGTATTTCCCAGGATCAGCCCCAGCATTTT.

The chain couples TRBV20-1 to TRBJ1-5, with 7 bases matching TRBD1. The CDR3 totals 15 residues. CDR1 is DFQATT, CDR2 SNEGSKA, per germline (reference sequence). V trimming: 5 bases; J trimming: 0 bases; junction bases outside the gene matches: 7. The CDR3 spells CSASPGQISNQPQHF. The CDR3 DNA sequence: TGCAGTGCTTCCCCGGGACAGATTAGCAATCAGCCCCAGCATTTT.